One TCR beta chain is described in this entry. This entry comes from a study of early T cells in non-severe SARS-CoV-2 infection. Individual cDNA molecules carried attached unique molecular identifiers. A single record per CDR3 protein comes from TCRdb applying MiXCR to the 5' RACE reads. In the table there are about 82,000 distinct CDR3 sequences, roughly 13% of which are singletons. CDR1 MDHEN and CDR2 SYDVKM come from the germline V gene. This CDR3 is 13 amino acids long. The V gene lost 3 bases and the J gene lost 6 bases, with 9 bases spanning the gap. The sequence was obtained from an adult who was a healthcare worker with PCR-confirmed SARS-CoV-2 infection or an uninfected control (not recorded which). Sequencing was carried out using whole blood. The chain recombines TRBV28 with TRBJ2-1, with D possibly matching TRBD1 (5 bases). The DNA of the CDR3 is TGTGCCAGCAGTTTTCTCCAGGGCAATGAGCAGTTCTTC. It encodes CASSFLQGNEQFF.